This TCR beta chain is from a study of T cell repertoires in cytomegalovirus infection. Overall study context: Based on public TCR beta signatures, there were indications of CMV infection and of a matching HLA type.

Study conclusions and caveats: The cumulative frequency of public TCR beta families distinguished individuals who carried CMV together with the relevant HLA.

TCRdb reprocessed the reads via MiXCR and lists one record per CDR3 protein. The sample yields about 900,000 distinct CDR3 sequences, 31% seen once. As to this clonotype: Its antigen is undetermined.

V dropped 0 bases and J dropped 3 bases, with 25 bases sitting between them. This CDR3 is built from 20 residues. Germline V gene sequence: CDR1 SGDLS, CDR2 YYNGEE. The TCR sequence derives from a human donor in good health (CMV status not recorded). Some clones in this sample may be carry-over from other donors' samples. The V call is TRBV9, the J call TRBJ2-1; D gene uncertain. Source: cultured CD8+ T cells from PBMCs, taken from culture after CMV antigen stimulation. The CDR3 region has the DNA TGTGCCAGCAGCGTAGCTACTGTGTCCCCACGAGCCCTACTCTACAATGAGCAGTTCTTC. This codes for CASSVATVSPRALLYNEQFF.